Each of the 26 T cell receptor beta chains below was sequenced from the same sample in a study of graft-versus-host responses after intestinal transplantation. TCRdb's table, derived via immunoSEQ multiplex PCR, lists solely in-frame clones and lacks some. The table shows under 75,000 clones, with around 89% occurring only once. No antigens are known for them. Sequences were derived from unstimulated CD8+ T cells sorted from spleen or lymph node cells, sampled before transplant. The origin of the receptors is a human donor who was the organ donor for an intestinal transplant.

This clone was recorded once. J is TRBJ2-3 and V is TRBV28; perhaps TRBD2 as D (5 bases). The V and J ends lost 7 bases and 3 bases respectively, with 14 bases between them. There are 14 residues in the CDR3. CDR1 and CDR2 (germline): MDHEN, SYDVKM. As DNA, the CDR3 is TGTGCCAGCACCTTGCGGGCGCCGACAGATACGCAGTATTTT. This translates into CASTLRAPTDTQYF.

The gene calls are TRBV4-3 and TRBJ1-1; 7 nucleotides align to TRBD1. Looked up from germline, CDR1 is LGHNA and CDR2 is YSLEER. Trimming took 3 bases from V and 1 from J; bases not matched to a gene: 5. This CDR3 has 15 residues. This chain's CDR3 is CASSQYRQGNTEAFF. The DNA for the CDR3 is TGCGCCAGCAGCCAGTACCGACAGGGGAACACTGAAGCTTTCTTT.

The chain recombines TRBV27 with TRBJ2-1; perhaps TRBD2 as D (5 bases). The CDR3 is made up of 18 amino acids. The V gene's germline CDR1 is MNHEY and CDR2 SMNVEV (reference sequence). Trimming stripped 0 bases from V and 3 bases from J, with 18 bases between. Written as DNA, the CDR3 is TGTGCCAGCAGTTTATCGGCGTCCCCTGCTAGCCTCTACAATGAGCAGTTCTTC. This sequence encodes CASSLSASPASLYNEQFF.

About this clone itself: The conserved closing phenylalanine or tryptophan is absent in this CDR3, likely reflecting a read error. No DNA is shown, since the ends of the CDR3 on it are uncertain; the CDR3 is the one TCRdb lists. V usage is TRBV11-3 and J usage is TRBJ1-1; TRBD1, the table's D call, lacks a check against the DNA. CDR1 and CDR2 from the germline V gene are SGHNT and YENEEA. The CDR3 length equals 13 residues, ends included. Here the CDR3 reads CASSPRIWQGQAC.

The chain employs TRBV27 and TRBJ1-5, with D unclear. V lost 6 bases and J lost 7, with 16 bases in between. Germline CDR1 MNHEY, CDR2 SMNVEV (reference sequence). This CDR3 contains 14 residues. The CDR3 DNA follows: TGTGCCAGCAGCCGGGGTGGGTGGAACCAGCCCCAGCATTTT. It is translated as CASSRGGWNQPQHF.

V is TRBV27 and J is TRBJ2-2; D not certain. Germline CDR1 is MNHEY and CDR2 is SMNVEV (reference sequence). This CDR3 has 15 amino acids. Trimming pared 1 base from V and 6 bases from J, leaving 12 bases between. CDR3 DNA sequence: TGTGCCAGCAGTTTATTTGGGTATAGCCCCGGGGAGCTGTTTTTT. As protein: CASSLFGYSPGELFF.

V and J are TRBV6-6 and TRBJ2-7, with 12 positions matching TRBD2. V trimming: 2 bases; J trimming: 2 bases; junction bases outside the gene matches: 4. The CDR3 spans 16 residues. Germline V gives CDR1 MNHNY, CDR2 SVGAGI (reference sequence). The CDR3 is CASSYLRLAGAYEQYV. CDR3 in DNA: TGTGCCAGCAGTTACCTCCGACTAGCGGGGGCCTACGAGCAGTACGTC.

The chain has TRBV7-9 and TRBJ2-2; TRBD1 agrees at 7 bases. Germline V gene sequence: CDR1 SEHNR, CDR2 FQNEAQ (reference sequence). This CDR3 has 17 amino acids. V lost 6 bases, J lost 0 bases, and 10 bases stayed unmatched. Here the CDR3 reads CASRIYPGTANTGELFF. The DNA for the CDR3 is TGTGCCAGCAGGATCTACCCCGGGACAGCGAACACCGGGGAGCTGTTTTTT.

This chain connects TRBV2 to TRBJ1-4; tentative D call: TRBD1 (6 bases). Trimming shortened V by 6 bases and J by 4 bases, and 9 bases separated the two germline ends. CDR1 is SNHLY, CDR2 FYNNEI, per germline. The CDR3 is made up of 13 amino acids. Written as DNA, the CDR3 is TGTGCCAGCAGGGGAGGGGGTAATGAAAAACTGTTTTTT. It specifies CASRGGGNEKLFF.

The V and J genes are TRBV6-5 and TRBJ1-1; D possibly corresponds to TRBD1 (5 bases). The CDR3 runs to 15 residues. Germline V gene data show CDR1 as MNHEY and CDR2 as SVGAGI. Trimming removed 1 base at V and 1 base at J, with 10 bases between. The CDR3: CASSYLNRRNTEAFF. CDR3 bases: TGTGCCAGCAGTTACTTGAACAGGAGGAACACTGAAGCTTTCTTT.

J is TRBJ2-1 and V is TRBV6-1; TRBD2 agrees at 13 bases. V trimming: 4 bases; J trimming: 6 bases; junction bases outside the gene matches: 0. The CDR3 length is 14 residues. Germline V gene data show CDR1 as MNHNS and CDR2 as SASEGT. In DNA form, the CDR3 reads TGTGCCAGCAGTGGACTAGCGGGGGGCAATGAGCAGTTCTTC. Translated, it gives CASSGLAGGNEQFF.

The J gene is TRBJ2-1, the V gene TRBV19; D gene ambiguous. V was clipped by 7 bases and J by 0 bases, with 7 bases between them. The CDR3 runs 13 residues. CDR1 is LNHDA, CDR2 SQIVND, per germline (reference sequence). CDR3 protein: CASTESSYNEQFF. The CDR3 DNA is TGTGCCAGTACCGAGAGCTCCTACAATGAGCAGTTCTTC.

This chain links TRBV7-9 with TRBJ2-5, with D tentatively TRBD1 (5 bases). CDR3 length: 14 residues. Trimming left V 6 bases short and J 1 base short, with 12 bases between. CDR1 is SEHNR and CDR2 is FQNEAQ in the germline V gene (reference sequence). The DNA of the CDR3 is TGTGCCAGCAGTTCCAGGGCCATCCAAGAGACCCAGTACTTC. Amino acid sequence: CASSSRAIQETQYF.

The chain has TRBV6-1 and TRBJ2-7, with 7 bases fitting TRBD1. CDR1 is MNHNS and CDR2 is SASEGT in the germline V gene. This CDR3 has 17 amino acids. V was pared by 3 bases and J by 6 bases, with 17 bases of the junction left unmatched. Here the CDR3 reads CASSDQGVVHGFREQYV. For the CDR3, the DNA is TGTGCCAGCAGTGATCAGGGGGTCGTTCATGGATTTCGCGAGCAGTACGTC.

This sequence joins TRBV28 and TRBJ1-2; D possibly corresponds to TRBD1 (5 bases). Trimming removed 3 bases from V and 5 bases from J, with 7 bases in between. Germline values: CDR1 MDHEN, CDR2 SYDVKM. This CDR3 has 12 residues. The CDR3 nucleotides are TGTGCCAGCAGTTTCTCAGGGTATGGCTACACCTTC. It is translated as CASSFSGYGYTF.

CDR3 loop: CSVEKAGGRWQETQYF. The CDR3 DNA reads TGCAGCGTTGAAAAGGCGGGGGGGCGGTGGCAAGAGACCCAGTACTTC. The chain employs TRBV29-1 and TRBJ2-5, with TRBD2 matching 9 bases. The V gene's germline CDR1 is SQVTM and CDR2 ANQGSEA. The CDR3 spans 16 residues. The J segment lost 2 bases and the V segment lost 2 bases, leaving 9 bases of the junction unmatched.

V usage is TRBV29-1 and J usage is TRBJ1-2, with D hard to call. Germline-derived CDR1 and CDR2 are SQVTM and ANQGSEA. Trimming cost V 6 bases and J 0 bases, with 11 bases left between them. The CDR3 length is 13 residues. The CDR3 loop reads CSVNDGTNYGYTF. The CDR3 nucleotides read TGCAGCGTCAACGACGGGACTAACTATGGCTACACCTTC.

V gene TRBV28 combines with J gene TRBJ2-7; TRBD2 matches 9 bases. The J segment lost 4 bases and the V segment lost 7 bases, leaving 8 bases of the junction unmatched. The germline CDR1 and CDR2 sequences are MDHEN and SYDVKM. CDR3 length: 14 residues. The CDR3 spells CASMASGDFYEQYV. CDR3 DNA: TGTGCCAGCATGGCTAGCGGGGATTTTTACGAGCAGTACGTC.

This chain uses TRBV2 with TRBJ2-7; D call uncertain. The germline CDR1 and CDR2 sequences are SNHLY and FYNNEI. V lost 3 bases to trimming and J lost 3 bases, with 24 bases between them. CDR3 length: 18 residues. DNA of the CDR3: TGTGCCAGCAGTGAGAGTTTGTCAGGAGACACACCGGACTACGAGCAGTACGTC. This sequence encodes CASSESLSGDTPDYEQYV.

V is TRBV28 and J is TRBJ2-5; TRBD1 aligns across 11 bases. Germline trimming cut 4 bases from V and 4 bases from J; bases unmatched to any gene: 8. From germline, CDR1 is MDHEN and CDR2 SYDVKM. The CDR3 contains 16 residues. The CDR3 region is CASSWTGTGGGETQYF. CDR3 bases: TGTGCCAGCAGTTGGACCGGGACAGGGGGAGGAGAGACCCAGTACTTC.

This chain connects TRBV4-1 to TRBJ1-5; the D is unclear. Germline CDR1 MGHRA, CDR2 YSYEKL. V lost 1 base and J lost 3, with 10 bases in between. The CDR3 totals 15 residues. The CDR3 sequence: CASSQGAQDNQPQHF. The CDR3 bases are TGCGCCAGCAGCCAAGGGGCGCAGGACAATCAGCCCCAGCATTTT.

The chain has TRBV27 and TRBJ2-3, with D tentatively TRBD2 (6 bases). The CDR3 runs to 15 residues. CDR1 is MNHEY and CDR2 is SMNVEV in the germline V gene (reference sequence). The germline V and J ends were trimmed by 0 bases and 6 bases, with 13 bases remaining between them. The CDR3 protein is CASSLSGTRGDTQYF. The DNA for the CDR3 is TGTGCCAGCAGTTTATCAGGGACTCGAGGGGATACGCAGTATTTT.

The rearrangement uses TRBV25-1 and TRBJ2-3, with 10 bases lining up with TRBD1. Germline V CDR1 and CDR2: MGHDK, SYGVNS. The CDR3 totals 16 residues. J gave up 6 bases and V 3 bases, and 9 bases lay outside the gene matches. Here the CDR3 DNA reads TGTGCCAGCAGTGATCCGGGACAGGGGCATGTGGATACGCAGTATTTT. Amino acids: CASSDPGQGHVDTQYF.

V usage is TRBV27 and J usage is TRBJ2-5; TRBD2 aligns across 9 bases. The trim removed 3 bases at V and 4 bases at J, leaving 6 bases unmatched. This CDR3 has 15 amino acids. The germline V gene encodes CDR1 MNHEY and CDR2 SMNVEV (reference sequence). The DNA for the CDR3 is TGTGCCAGCAGTTTCGTGCGGGGGGGCGGAGAGACCCAGTACTTC. Protein: CASSFVRGGGETQYF.

The chain couples TRBV7-3 to TRBJ2-5, with 9 bases that match TRBD2. Trimming took 0 bases from V and 5 from J; bases not matched to a gene: 4. This CDR3 is built from 15 residues. From germline, CDR1 is SGHTA and CDR2 FQGTGA. In DNA, the CDR3 is TGTGCCAGCAGCTTAACTAGCGGGGGTGGGGAGACCCAGTACTTC. Translated: CASSLTSGGGETQYF.

The count of this clone is one. This chain joins TRBV9 and TRBJ1-1, with D unclear. Trimming shortened V by 5 bases and J by 4 bases, and 15 bases separated the two germline ends. Germline V lookup: CDR1 SGDLS, CDR2 YYNGEE. This CDR3 contains 14 residues. CDR3 bases: TGTGCCAGCAGTGAAGACATCGGTAGCACTGAAGCTTTCTTT. Its protein is CASSEDIGSTEAFF.